The next 11 T cell receptor beta chains were all read from a single sample in a study of blood T cell repertoires in COVID-19 (dated by TCRdb to the early 2020s). The method was the immunoSEQ multiplex PCR assay. TCRdb holds this immuneACCESS table with in-frame rearrangements only. Some clones are missing; in checked studies, unresolved V genes explain under half, and the rest has no known cause. The table for this sample lists 60,000 to 80,000 clones; around 82% of them were counted only once. Of the sample, about 10% is held by the ten largest clones. Sequencing used peripheral blood. The receptor set was obtained from a man between 50 and 59 years old with active COVID-19.

The V and J genes are TRBV19 and TRBJ2-1; D is perhaps TRBD2 (6 bases). Germline lookup yields CDR1 LNHDA and CDR2 SQIVND (reference sequence). The CDR3 runs to 17 residues. V lost 3 bases and J 3 bases, leaving 18 bases between the germline ends. The CDR3 DNA reads TGTGCCAGTAGTATGGGATACGGGGGAGGTTTCTACAATGAGCAGTTCTTC. The encoded protein is CASSMGYGGGFYNEQFF.

This clone was recorded once. The chain employs TRBV5-5 and TRBJ2-3; D possibly corresponds to TRBD2 (7 bases). V dropped 2 bases and J dropped 4 bases, with 11 bases sitting between them. This CDR3 has 14 residues. The germline V gene encodes CDR1 SGHKS and CDR2 YYEKEE (reference sequence). CDR3 nucleotide sequence: TGTGCCAGCAGCTTTGCGGGGGCCTCAGATACGCAGTATTTT. Its translation is CASSFAGASDTQYF.

The CDR3, as DNA: TGCGCCAGCAGTCAAGGCTCGGGAGGTGGTCCAGATACGCAGTATTTT. It translates to CASSQGSGGGPDTQYF. The gene calls are TRBV23-1 and TRBJ2-3; 7 bases agree with TRBD2. TRBV23-1 is an ORF, with its function uncertain. V dropped 2 bases and J dropped 4; count of bases not matched to a gene: 9. There are 16 residues in the CDR3.

J is TRBJ1-1 and V is TRBV21-1. TRBV21-1 is noted as a pseudogene. CDR3 size: 16 residues. The CDR3 region is CASSRWDEGGDTEAFF. The CDR3, as DNA: TGTGCCAGCAGCCGATGGGACGAGGGAGGGGACACTGAAGCTTTCTTT.

This clone was counted a single time. The rearrangement joins TRBV18 to TRBJ2-1; D may be TRBD2 (6 bases). The germline V gene has CDR1 KGHSH and CDR2 LQKENI. The length of the CDR3 is 14 residues. Trimming took 4 bases from V and 5 from J, leaving 12 bases between them. The CDR3 DNA reads as TGTGCCAGCTCACTAACCGGGACTGACAATGAGCAGTTCTTC. Translated: CASSLTGTDNEQFF.

The CDR3 loop reads CASSTGSGGYNSPLHF. The CDR3 bases are TGCGCCAGCAGCACTGGAAGTGGAGGCTATAATTCACCCCTCCACTTT. The chain employs TRBV5-1 and TRBJ1-6, with D unclear. The V gene lost 4 bases and the J gene lost 3 bases, with 14 bases spanning the gap. Germline values: CDR1 SGHRS, CDR2 YFSETQ. The CDR3 consists of 16 residues.

V usage is TRBV5-6 and J usage is TRBJ2-7; TRBD2 matches at 12 bases. The CDR3 is 16 residues long. Germline CDR1 is SGHDT and CDR2 is YYEEEE. With 4 bases clipped from V and 2 bases from J, the junction kept 7 bases outside the gene matches. DNA of the CDR3: TGTGCCAGCAGCCGCCTGACTAGCGGGAGAACCTACGAGCAGTACTTC. Its protein is CASSRLTSGRTYEQYF.

This chain joins TRBV2 and TRBJ1-5; 7 bases fit TRBD1. J was trimmed by 7 bases and V by 5 bases; bases with no gene match: 8. Germline CDR1 SNHLY, CDR2 FYNNEI. The CDR3 is 14 amino acids. As DNA, the CDR3 is TGTGCCAGCAGTTATGGGGACAGCGGACAGCCCCAGCATTTT. This codes for CASSYGDSGQPQHF.

In its sample, this clone was seen once. J is TRBJ2-3 and V is TRBV6-2 or TRBV6-3; 7 bases match TRBD2. This CDR3 has 15 residues. Losses at the gene ends were 5 bases for V and 2 bases for J; bases not matched to a gene: 7. Germline V gives CDR1 MNHEY, CDR2 SVGEGT. The DNA for the CDR3 is TGTGCCAGCAGTAGTTTAGCGGGTCCCACAGATACGCAGTATTTT. The encoded protein is CASSSLAGPTDTQYF.

The chain is built from TRBV19 and TRBJ1-4, with D uncertain. This CDR3 spans 16 amino acids. Germline assignment: CDR1 LNHDA and CDR2 SQIVND (reference sequence). Between the trimmed V and J ends, which lost 1 base and 2 bases, there was a span of 11 bases. CDR3 sequence: CASSIGGGRTNEKLFF. CDR3 DNA: TGTGCCAGTAGTATAGGCGGAGGGCGGACTAATGAAAAACTGTTTTTT.

This clone has a single count. The chain employs TRBV5-1 and TRBJ1-5; D gene unclear. Trimming took off 1 base at V and 4 bases at J, with 6 bases between the two ends. There are 13 residues in the CDR3. The germline CDR1 and CDR2 sequences are SGHRS and YFSETQ. The CDR3 region has the DNA TGCGCCAGCAGCTTGTCGGGAAATCAGCCCCAGCATTTT. It encodes CASSLSGNQPQHF.